The 27 T cell receptor beta chains in this list originate from one sample, sequenced in a study of blood T cell repertoires in COVID-19. Method: immunoSEQ multiplex PCR; TCRdb's copy keeps in-frame clones and lacks some. The sample records around 700,000 clones, 80% to 90% being singletons. Sequences were obtained from peripheral blood. Receptors originate from a woman younger than 30 with acute or convalescent COVID-19.

The chain couples TRBV7-2 to TRBJ2-1; 8 positions match TRBD1. In germline, CDR1 is SGHTA, CDR2 FQGNSA. The CDR3 sequence is 15 residues long. The V gene end was trimmed by 4 bases and the J gene end by 1 base; junction bases not matched to a gene: 3. CDR3 region: CASSSGQASYNEQFF. The CDR3 nucleotides read TGTGCCAGCAGCTCGGGACAGGCATCCTACAATGAGCAGTTCTTC.

This chain uses TRBV5-1 with TRBJ1-1, with a weak D call TRBD1 (6 bases). Germline V CDR1 and CDR2: SGHRS, YFSETQ. CDR3 size: 14 residues. V was shortened by 4 bases and J by 7 bases, with 17 bases between the two germline ends. The CDR3 loop reads CASSPMSGGLEAFF. DNA of the CDR3: TGCGCCAGCAGCCCTATGTCGGGGGGCCTTGAAGCTTTCTTT.

The chain has TRBV6-1 and TRBJ1-2; no reliable D call. Between the trimmed V and J ends, which lost 2 bases and 7 bases, there was a span of 2 bases. This CDR3 is built from 10 residues. Germline V gene lookup returns CDR1 MNHNS and CDR2 SASEGT. CDR3 loop: CASSELGYTF. The CDR3, as DNA: TGTGCCAGCAGTGAACTTGGCTACACCTTC.

This chain links TRBV28 with TRBJ1-2; TRBD1 matches 8 bases. Per the germline V gene, CDR1 is MDHEN and CDR2 is SYDVKM. Losses at the gene ends were 5 bases for V and 3 bases for J; bases not matched to a gene: 11. This CDR3 has 16 residues. The CDR3 loop reads CASSDRDRLSYYGYTF. As DNA, the CDR3 is TGTGCCAGCAGTGACCGGGACAGGCTTTCTTACTATGGCTACACCTTC.

V gene TRBV7-8 combines with J gene TRBJ1-1; the D is unclear. CDR1 is SGHVS and CDR2 is FQNEAQ in the germline V gene. Trimming took off 7 bases at V and 1 base at J, with 19 bases between the two ends. The CDR3 extends over 16 amino acids. This CDR3 is CASNRASPAGNTEAFF. The CDR3 bases are TGTGCCAGCAACCGAGCTTCCCCGGCGGGGAACACTGAAGCTTTCTTT.

The chain carries TRBV30 and TRBJ2-2; TRBD1 matches 11 bases. This CDR3 is built from 14 residues. V was pared by 8 bases and J by 3 bases, with 5 bases of the junction left unmatched. In germline, CDR1 is GTSNPN, CDR2 SVGIG (reference sequence). Here the CDR3 DNA reads TGTGCCGGGGACAGGGGGTATGACACCGGGGAGCTGTTTTTT. Amino acid sequence: CAGDRGYDTGELFF.

The J gene is TRBJ1-4, the V gene TRBV5-1; D might be TRBD1 (5 bases). In germline, CDR1 is SGHRS, CDR2 YFSETQ. V was trimmed by 4 bases and J by 8 bases, leaving 18 bases between them. This CDR3 is 15 amino acids long. The CDR3 spells CASSGGLPSGEKLFF. The DNA of the CDR3 is TGCGCCAGCAGCGGGGGACTTCCAAGTGGGGAAAAACTGTTTTTT. Full variable domain (remainder filled in from reference TRBV5-1 and TRBJ1-4): KAGVTQTPRYLIKTRGQQVTLSCSPISGHRSVSWYQQTPGQGLQFLFEYFSETQRNKGNFPGRFSGRQFSNSRSEMNVSTLELGDSALYLCASSGGLPSGEKLFFGSGTQLSVL.

This chain joins TRBV7-2 and TRBJ1-1; TRBD1 matches 8 bases. This CDR3 comprises 15 residues. The V segment lost 3 bases and the J segment 5 bases; nucleotides outside the gene matches: 8. Germline CDR1 SGHTA, CDR2 FQGNSA. For the CDR3, the DNA is TGTGCCAGCAGCTTCGGTAGACAGGGGCGGACTGAAGCTTTCTTT. It translates to CASSFGRQGRTEAFF.

This rearrangement joins TRBV24-1 to TRBJ2-3; 9 bases map to TRBD2. The CDR3 length is 14 residues. Trimming removed 4 bases from V and 8 bases from J; junction bases left unmatched: 6. Germline V lookup: CDR1 KGHDR, CDR2 SFDVKD. The CDR3: CATSDIGTSSTQYF. DNA for the CDR3: TGTGCCACCAGTGACATCGGGACTAGCTCTACGCAGTATTTT.

Note on this clone: Distinct nucleotide sequences in the sample also encode this CDR3. This chain uses TRBV27 with TRBJ2-7, with D maybe TRBD2 (5 bases). This CDR3 has 13 residues. Per the germline V gene, CDR1 is MNHEY and CDR2 is SMNVEV (reference sequence). V lost 3 bases and J lost 1, with 7 bases in between. The CDR3 coding sequence is TGTGCCAGCAGTTTTCCGGGGTCCTACGAGCAGTACTTC. This translates into CASSFPGSYEQYF.

This chain connects TRBV4-1 to TRBJ2-3; TRBD2 aligns across 9 bases. This CDR3 has 15 amino acids. Germline V lookup: CDR1 MGHRA, CDR2 YSYEKL. V shed 4 bases and J 0 bases; nucleotides not matched to a gene: 2. For the CDR3, the DNA is TGCGCCAGCAGCCCCGGACTAGCGAGCACAGATACGCAGTATTTT. Translating gives CASSPGLASTDTQYF.

V usage is TRBV19 and J usage is TRBJ1-1, with D possibly TRBD1 on 5 matching bases. This CDR3 has 14 residues. Trimming cost V 3 bases and J 1 base, with 9 bases left between them. Germline V gene lookup returns CDR1 LNHDA and CDR2 SQIVND (reference sequence). The CDR3 bases are TGTGCCAGTAGTATTTATCAGGGGAACACTGAAGCTTTCTTT. Its translation is CASSIYQGNTEAFF.

The chain links TRBV7-2 to TRBJ1-3; TRBD1 might be the D (6 bases). V was clipped by 5 bases and J by 0 bases, with 11 bases between them. The CDR3 length is 15 residues. Germline lookup yields CDR1 SGHTA and CDR2 FQGNSA. The CDR3 region has the DNA TGTGCCAGCAGCCTACAGGGTAGCTCTGGAAACACCATATATTTT. It yields the protein CASSLQGSSGNTIYF.

This sequence joins TRBV6-5 and TRBJ2-3; 8 bases map to TRBD1. V lost 2 bases and J lost 6; bases outside the gene matches: 10. This CDR3 contains 16 residues. Germline CDR1 MNHEY, CDR2 SVGAGI. As DNA, the CDR3 is TGTGCCAGCAGTTACGGCCAGGGGGCTTTGGCGGATACGCAGTATTTT. Translated, it gives CASSYGQGALADTQYF.

This sequence joins TRBV5-1 and TRBJ1-1; D not certain. Trimming stripped 0 bases from V and 2 bases from J, with 5 bases between. The CDR3 covers 13 residues. Germline V lookup: CDR1 SGHRS, CDR2 YFSETQ. The CDR3 DNA reads TGCGCCAGCAGCTTGGATGTAAACACTGAAGCTTTCTTT. Amino acids: CASSLDVNTEAFF. The entire variable domain, with the rest obtained from reference TRBV5-1 and TRBJ1-1, is as follows: KAGVTQTPRYLIKTRGQQVTLSCSPISGHRSVSWYQQTPGQGLQFLFEYFSETQRNKGNFPGRFSGRQFSNSRSEMNVSTLELGDSALYLCASSLDVNTEAFFGQGTRLTVV.

This chain uses TRBV2 with TRBJ1-1; 10 nucleotides line up with TRBD1. V shed 7 bases and J 4 bases; nucleotides not matched to a gene: 6. CDR1 SNHLY and CDR2 FYNNEI come from the germline V gene. CDR3 length: 14 residues. For the CDR3, the DNA is TGTGCCAGCATCGGGGACAGGGGTACCACTGAAGCTTTCTTT. Protein sequence: CASIGDRGTTEAFF.

V usage is TRBV10-3 and J usage is TRBJ1-2, with 8 bases that match TRBD1. Germline V lookup: CDR1 ENHRY, CDR2 SYGVKD. The CDR3 is made up of 15 amino acids. The trim removed 6 bases at V and 2 bases at J, leaving 8 bases unmatched. The chain's CDR3 is CAISVSDRVNYGYTF. The CDR3 DNA reads TGTGCCATCAGCGTTTCGGACAGGGTAAACTATGGCTACACCTTC.

V and J are TRBV2 and TRBJ1-1; D gene unclear. V was shortened by 10 bases and J by 0 bases, with 12 bases between the two germline ends. Per germline, CDR1 SNHLY and CDR2 FYNNEI. The CDR3 loop spans 13 amino acids. CDR3 region: CATDGLMNTEAFF. CDR3 bases: TGTGCCACGGACGGACTGATGAACACTGAAGCTTTCTTT. Combining the CDR3 with reference TRBV2 and TRBJ1-1 gives the whole variable domain EPEVTQTPSHQVTQMGQEVILRCVPISNHLYFYWYRQILGQKVEFLVSFYNNEISEKSEIFDDQFSVERPDGSNFTLKIRSTKLEDSAMYFCATDGLMNTEAFFGQGTRLTVV.

The count of this clone is one. V is TRBV28 and J is TRBJ2-2; the match to TRBD1 covers 7 bases. V shed 5 bases and J 7 bases; nucleotides not matched to a gene: 16. CDR3 size: 17 residues. Germline assignment: CDR1 MDHEN and CDR2 SYDVKM. CDR3 coding DNA: TGTGCCAGCAGTCCAATTGACAGGGACGCCCGGGGCGGGGAGCTGTTTTTT. Amino acids: CASSPIDRDARGGELFF. Looking up the rest from reference TRBV28 and TRBJ2-2 gives the full variable domain: DVKVTQSSRYLVKRTGEKVFLECVQDMDHENMFWYRQDPGLGLRLIYFSYDVKMKEKGDIPEGYSVSREKKERFSLILESASTNQTSMYLCASSPIDRDARGGELFFGEGSRLTVL.

The J gene is TRBJ2-7, the V gene TRBV2, with a weak D call TRBD2 (5 bases). Trimming pared 0 bases from V and 3 bases from J, leaving 9 bases between. Germline CDR1 reads SNHLY; CDR2 reads FYNNEI. This CDR3 spans 14 amino acids. CDR3 residues: CASSEAEADYEQYF. CDR3 DNA sequence: TGTGCCAGCAGTGAAGCGGAAGCGGACTACGAGCAGTACTTC.

As regards this clone: This specimen includes other DNA sequences encoding the same CDR3. The rearrangement links TRBV5-1 to TRBJ1-5, with D unresolved. With 0 bases removed from V and 5 bases from J, the gap between germline ends came to 6 bases. CDR3 size: 13 residues. Germline V gene sequence: CDR1 SGHRS, CDR2 YFSETQ. The CDR3 reads CASSLDSYQPQHF. CDR3 nucleotides: TGCGCCAGCAGCTTGGACAGTTATCAGCCCCAGCATTTT.

This clone was seen only once. The chain uses TRBV12-5 and TRBJ1-5; 9 bases fit TRBD1. Per germline, CDR1 LGHNT and CDR2 FRNRAP. Trimming removed 5 bases from V and 6 bases from J; junction bases left unmatched: 5. This CDR3 region has 14 residues. The CDR3 here is CASGPGQGGQPQHF. The CDR3 DNA reads TGTGCTAGTGGTCCGGGACAGGGCGGTCAGCCCCAGCATTTT.

The rearrangement uses TRBV3-1 (or the pseudogene TRBV3-2) and TRBJ2-3, with a tentative D call TRBD1 (6 bases). Germline CDR1 and CDR2: LGHDT and YNNKEL (reference sequence). This CDR3 is built from 18 residues. Deletions cut 4 bases from V and 4 bases from J, with 24 bases between. CDR3 in amino acids: CASSLLIAAIQGPDTQYF. In DNA form, the CDR3 reads TGTGCCAGCAGCCTCCTTATTGCCGCGATACAGGGACCAGATACGCAGTATTTT.

This chain joins TRBV5-1 and TRBJ1-1, with D possibly being TRBD1 (5 bases). The length of the CDR3 is 15 residues. The germline CDR1 and CDR2 sequences are SGHRS and YFSETQ. The V end was cut by 4 bases, the J end by 3 bases, with 16 bases between. CDR3 nucleotide sequence: TGCGCCAGCAGCCTAAGGAGACTAGGGGACACTGAAGCTTTCTTT. It is translated as CASSLRRLGDTEAFF.

The chain couples TRBV19 to TRBJ1-2; TRBD1 matches at 8 bases. With 0 bases clipped from V and 5 bases from J, the junction kept 5 bases outside the gene matches. From germline, CDR1 is LNHDA and CDR2 SQIVND (reference sequence). The CDR3 length is 15 residues. Written as DNA, the CDR3 is TGTGCCAGTAGTATAGAGACCGGGACAGGTTATGGCTACACCTTC. Encoded protein: CASSIETGTGYGYTF.

This rearrangement joins TRBV5-6 to TRBJ1-2, with 8 bases that match TRBD1. The CDR3 has 16 residues. CDR1 and CDR2 (germline): SGHDT, YYEEEE. V shed 0 bases, J shed 7 bases, and the junction held 11 bases outside the gene matches. The CDR3: CASSLGGRGLSSGYTF. The CDR3 nucleotides are TGTGCCAGCAGCTTGGGAGGCAGGGGGCTGTCGAGTGGCTACACCTTC.

This clone appeared once. The chain has TRBV9 and TRBJ1-5, with a weak D call TRBD1 (6 bases). The CDR3 loop spans 14 amino acids. From germline, CDR1 is SGDLS and CDR2 YYNGEE. Trimming removed 0 bases from V and 5 bases from J, with 9 bases in between. The CDR3 region is CASSVGAGDQPQHF. The CDR3 DNA sequence: TGTGCCAGCAGCGTAGGGGCAGGGGATCAGCCCCAGCATTTT.